This T cell receptor (beta chain) was obtained from a study of blood T cell repertoires in COVID-19. As for the study in general: Samples of COVID-19 (acute and convalescent) were obtained from the United States, Italy and Spain. From T cells, B-cell-depleted T cells, or PBMCs came the material, which was cDNA or gDNA.

Germline lookup yields CDR1 MDHEN and CDR2 SYDVKM. The CDR3 length is 15 residues. V lost 6 bases and J lost 0, with 14 bases in between. Enrolled during active infection, Seattle patients were then followed longitudinally. Method: immunoSEQ multiplex PCR; TCRdb's copy keeps in-frame clones and lacks some. The sample has 200,000 to 250,000 clones; about 87% are singletons. The TCR comes from a man younger than 45 with COVID-19, enrolled during active disease. The chain links TRBV28 to TRBJ1-2; tentative D call: TRBD1 (6 bases). Input material: peripheral blood. CDR3 in amino acids: CASRPQGLANYGYTF. DNA of the CDR3: TGTGCCAGCAGACCGCAGGGGCTAGCTAACTATGGCTACACCTTC.